One and the same sample provided the 11 T cell receptor beta chains below, sequenced in a study of shared T cell receptors in the human thymus. Some clones are missing from TCRdb's copy, which holds only in-frame ones; the method was immunoSEQ multiplex PCR. The table includes about 380,000 clones, approximately 95% detected once. The sequencing sample was made of thymocytes. The receptors shown here come from a human donor.

J is TRBJ2-1 and V is TRBV7-3; no clear D gene. Germline CDR1 SGHTA, CDR2 FQGTGA. The CDR3 covers 13 residues. Trimming stripped 2 bases from V and 7 bases from J, with 9 bases between. For the CDR3, the DNA is TGTGCCAGCAGCTTAGCGATCGGTAATGAGCAGTTCTTC. Translated: CASSLAIGNEQFF.

Only one count was recorded for this clone. V gene TRBV6-1 combines with J gene TRBJ1-2; no clear D. Germline CDR1 reads MNHNS; CDR2 reads SASEGT. The V end lost 4 bases, the J end lost 3 bases, and 15 bases lay between the germline ends. The CDR3 totals 15 residues. The CDR3 sequence is CASSGAAGSYYGYTF. The CDR3 DNA follows: TGTGCCAGCAGTGGGGCAGCGGGATCTTACTATGGCTACACCTTC.

As to this clone: The identical CDR3 is also encoded by other nucleotide sequences in the sample. This sequence joins TRBV20-1 and TRBJ2-1; D remains ambiguous. The ends were cut back, 1 base at V and 7 bases at J, with 5 bases in the middle. Germline V gene data show CDR1 as DFQATT and CDR2 as SNEGSKA (reference sequence). CDR3 length equals 11 residues. The CDR3 nucleotides read TGCAGTGCTAGAGCTGGTAATGAGCAGTTCTTC. Amino acid sequence: CSARAGNEQFF.

This clone appeared once. The CDR3 bases are TGTGCCAGCAGCCCGGGACATTATAGCAATCAGCCCCAGCATTTT. Translated, it gives CASSPGHYSNQPQHF. The chain is built from TRBV7-2 and TRBJ1-5; D possibly corresponds to TRBD1 (6 bases). CDR1 is SGHTA, CDR2 FQGNSA, per germline. V was clipped by 5 bases and J by 0 bases, with 11 bases between them. The CDR3 sequence is 15 residues long.

The chain couples TRBV18 to TRBJ1-5; maybe TRBD1 (5 bases). The germline V and J ends were trimmed by 0 bases and 3 bases, with 12 bases remaining between them. In germline, CDR1 is KGHSH, CDR2 LQKENI. CDR3 length: 16 residues. The CDR3 DNA reads TGTGCCAGCTCACCACCAGGGGTCGGGGACAATCAGCCCCAGCATTTT. It encodes CASSPPGVGDNQPQHF.

The V gene is TRBV18, the J gene TRBJ2-7; 8 nucleotides match TRBD2. The length of the CDR3 is 17 residues. The V segment lost 1 base and the J segment 5 bases; nucleotides outside the gene matches: 13. CDR1 and CDR2 (germline): KGHSH, LQKENI. CDR3 nucleotide sequence: TGTGCCAGCTCACCACATCCCCGGGGGGGGAGGTCCGACGAGCAGTACTTC. This sequence encodes CASSPHPRGGRSDEQYF.

The rearrangement joins TRBV5-4 to TRBJ2-5; perhaps TRBD2 as D (7 bases). With 6 bases removed from V and 5 bases from J, the gap between germline ends came to 20 bases. CDR1 SGHNT and CDR2 YYREEE come from the germline V gene (reference sequence). This CDR3 is built from 15 residues. The CDR3 loop is CASTYSSGGGETQYF. CDR3 nucleotide sequence: TGTGCCAGCACGTACTCTAGCGGAGGGGGGGAGACCCAGTACTTC.

This rearrangement joins TRBV6-6 to TRBJ1-2; D might be TRBD1 (5 bases). The CDR3 totals 16 residues. Germline assignment: CDR1 MNHNY and CDR2 SVGAGI (reference sequence). Trimming removed 7 bases from V and 4 bases from J, with 22 bases in between. CDR3 protein: CASTVSSGTVFYGYTF. The CDR3 DNA reads as TGTGCCAGCACCGTATCTTCCGGGACGGTTTTCTATGGCTACACCTTC.

The chain links TRBV2 to TRBJ2-1; TRBD1 is a possible D gene (6 bases). Per the germline V gene, CDR1 is SNHLY and CDR2 is FYNNEI. The V end lost 6 bases, the J end lost 15 bases, and 15 bases lay between the germline ends. This CDR3 has 11 amino acids. CDR3 nucleotide sequence: TGTGCCAGCAGGCTGGGGGCGGGTCCGTTCTTC. Translating it yields CASRLGAGPFF.

The chain joins TRBV5-5 to TRBJ1-1; weak D call: TRBD1 (6 bases). The CDR3 length is 16 residues. Trimming took off 3 bases at V and 1 base at J, with 16 bases between the two ends. CDR1 SGHKS and CDR2 YYEKEE come from the germline V gene (reference sequence). The CDR3 nucleotides are TGTGCCAGCAGCTCCCCAGGGGATCGGCGGAACACTGAAGCTTTCTTT. Its protein is CASSSPGDRRNTEAFF.

This chain uses TRBV28 with TRBJ2-6, with D possibly matching TRBD2 (5 bases). The CDR3 runs 12 residues. CDR1 MDHEN and CDR2 SYDVKM come from the germline V gene. V lost 7 bases and J 8 bases, leaving 9 bases between the germline ends. The CDR3 sequence is CASTAESNVLTF. CDR3 DNA: TGTGCCAGCACAGCGGAATCCAACGTCCTGACTTTC. The variable domain in full, completed from reference TRBV28 and TRBJ2-6, reads DVKVTQSSRYLVKRTGEKVFLECVQDMDHENMFWYRQDPGLGLRLIYFSYDVKMKEKGDIPEGYSVSREKKERFSLILESASTNQTSMYLCASTAESNVLTFGAGSRLTVL.